This T cell receptor beta chain was obtained from a study of HIV-infected children after antiretroviral therapy interruption. This clonotype was recorded at least ten times. Germline CDR1 is SGHDN and CDR2 is FVKESK. The CDR3 consists of 17 residues. With V trimmed by 3 bases and J by 4 bases, 11 bases remained unmatched. RNA-based 3' RACE libraries used unique molecular identifiers. One entry per CDR3 protein, called by TCRdb with MiXCR from the 3' RACE reads. The data show tens of thousands of distinct CDR3 sequences, with approximately 4.3% seen just once and almost 0.7% held by the top ten. Treatment: PENTA 11 planned treatment interruption arm or continuous ART arm.

The material sequenced was CD45RA+ CD4+ T cells from PBMCs, pooled from several time points, taken from a donor given antiretroviral therapy, either interrupted or continuous. Subset here: naive CD4+ CD45RA+ CD45RO- T cells. This clonotype was obtained from a pool of human donors with HIV. The V call is TRBV14, the J call TRBJ2-5, with 10 bases identical to TRBD2. The CDR3 region is CASSHLEGAGGRETQYF. The CDR3 coding sequence is TGTGCCAGCAGCCATCTGGAAGGAGCGGGGGGGCGAGAGACCCAGTACTTC.